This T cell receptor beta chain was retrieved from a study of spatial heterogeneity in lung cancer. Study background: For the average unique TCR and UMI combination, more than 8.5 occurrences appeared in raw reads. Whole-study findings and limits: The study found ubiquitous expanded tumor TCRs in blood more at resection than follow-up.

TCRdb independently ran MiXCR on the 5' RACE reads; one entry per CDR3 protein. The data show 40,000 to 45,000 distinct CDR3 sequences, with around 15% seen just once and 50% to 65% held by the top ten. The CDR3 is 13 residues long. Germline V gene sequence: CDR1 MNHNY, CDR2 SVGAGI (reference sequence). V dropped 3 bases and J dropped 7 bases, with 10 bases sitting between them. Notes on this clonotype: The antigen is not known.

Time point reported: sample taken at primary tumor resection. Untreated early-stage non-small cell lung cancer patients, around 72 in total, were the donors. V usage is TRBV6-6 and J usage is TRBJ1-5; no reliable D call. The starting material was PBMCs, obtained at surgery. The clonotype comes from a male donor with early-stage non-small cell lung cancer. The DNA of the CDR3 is TGTGCCAGCAGTTATGCCCACCCCCAGCCCCAGCATTTT. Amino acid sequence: CASSYAHPQPQHF.